This record covers a single T cell receptor beta chain. What it recognizes is unknown. RNA transcripts gave rise to amplified TCR beta CDR3 regions. HTBI primers were employed in a first-round RT-PCR of the TCR CDR3. From the multiplex PCR reads, TCRdb called clonotypes with MiXCR, one entry per CDR3 protein. The data contain 620,000 or so distinct CDR3 sequences, about 14% of them seen just once; the ten biggest clones take up approximately 12%. The data were taken from a study of T cells in Graves' hyperthyroidism and ophthalmopathy. On the study more broadly: Peripheral blood samples were taken at initial diagnosis, prior to any treatment.

Germline CDR1 reads LNHNV; CDR2 reads YYDKDF (reference sequence). V lost 3 bases and J lost 4; bases outside the gene matches: 3. This CDR3 is 15 amino acids long. Study-wide results and limits: Separation of ophthalmopathy from stable hyperthyroidism was achieved by a 13 V-J model.

Uncontrolled infection, other autoimmune disease, pregnancy and lactation each barred patients from inclusion. The sequence derives from a woman in her forties or fifties with Graves' ophthalmopathy. The chain carries TRBV15 and TRBJ1-3; 10 positions match TRBD1. The sequencing input was blood. The CDR3 is CATSRDRGFGNTIYF. In DNA, the CDR3 is TGTGCCACCAGCAGGGACAGGGGGTTCGGAAACACCATATATTTT. The full variable domain, with the rest looked up from reference TRBV15 and TRBJ1-3, is DAMVIQNPRYQVTQFGKPVTLSCSQTLNHNVMYWYQQKSSQAPKLLFHYYDKDFNNEADTPDNFQSRRPNTSFCFLDIRSPGLGDTAMYLCATSRDRGFGNTIYFGEGSWLTVV.